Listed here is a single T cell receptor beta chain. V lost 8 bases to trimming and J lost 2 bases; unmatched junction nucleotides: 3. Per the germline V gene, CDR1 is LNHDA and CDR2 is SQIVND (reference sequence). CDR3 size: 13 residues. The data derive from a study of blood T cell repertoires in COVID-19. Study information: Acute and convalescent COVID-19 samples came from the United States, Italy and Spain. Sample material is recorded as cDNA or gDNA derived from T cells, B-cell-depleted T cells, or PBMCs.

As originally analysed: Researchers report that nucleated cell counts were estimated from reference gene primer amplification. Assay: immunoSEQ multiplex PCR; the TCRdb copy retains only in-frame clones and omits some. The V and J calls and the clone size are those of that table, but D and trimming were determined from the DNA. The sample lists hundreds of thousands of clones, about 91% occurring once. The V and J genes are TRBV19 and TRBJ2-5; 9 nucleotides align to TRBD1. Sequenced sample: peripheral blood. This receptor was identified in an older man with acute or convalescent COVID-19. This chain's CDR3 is CASGGQGQETQYF. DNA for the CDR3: TGTGCCAGTGGAGGACAGGGGCAAGAGACCCAGTACTTC.